Below are 20 T cell receptor beta chains sequenced from a single sample in a study of blood T cells in healthy people across ages (dated by TCRdb to between 2015 and 2017). The library was generated by 5' RACE. Instrument used: Illumina HiSeq 2500. A second about 7 to 11 cycle PCR used a sample-barcoded 5' primer and a J-beta primer mix. TCRdb reran the public reads through fastp at Q25 and MiXCR, keeping productive beta chains. Entries are consolidated by CDR3 protein sequence, retaining the most common genes and DNA. This sample holds about 720,000 distinct CDR3 sequences; approximately 25% were observed only once. In total, the top ten clones hold 3.7% of the sample. This same sample was also part of a study on T cells of mothers and their children.

What was sequenced was blood. These receptors were obtained from a boy aged 5-17 years in good health.

This clonotype showed up just a few times. The genes are TRBV7-3 and TRBJ2-3, with 8 positions matching TRBD2. V was pared by 4 bases and J by 5 bases, with 8 bases of the junction left unmatched. This CDR3 comprises 15 residues. CDR1 and CDR2 from the germline V gene are SGHTA and FQGTGA. CDR3 protein: CASSSDGGALDTQYF. The CDR3 bases are TGTGCCAGCAGCTCAGACGGGGGGGCCTTAGATACGCAGTATTTT.

The J gene is TRBJ1-1, the V gene TRBV29-1, with 7 bases that match TRBD1. The length of the CDR3 is 14 residues. Germline V gene lookup returns CDR1 SQVTM and CDR2 ANQGSEA. The junction had 5 bases not matched to a gene; V was cut back by 3 bases and J by 1 base. The chain's CDR3 is CSVETGKWNTEAFF. CDR3 nucleotide sequence: TGCAGCGTTGAGACAGGGAAGTGGAACACTGAAGCTTTCTTT.

This chain connects TRBV9 to TRBJ2-1, with a weak D call TRBD1 (6 bases). This CDR3 contains 13 residues. Trimming shortened V by 2 bases and J by 6 bases, and 9 bases separated the two germline ends. Germline V CDR1 and CDR2: SGDLS, YYNGEE. DNA of the CDR3: TGTGCCAGCAGCGTGAACAGGGTCAATGAGCAGTTCTTC. Protein product: CASSVNRVNEQFF. Full variable domain (outside the CDR3, taken from reference TRBV9 and TRBJ2-1): DSGVTQTPKHLITATGQRVTLRCSPRSGDLSVYWYQQSLDQGLQFLIQYYNGEERAKGNILERFSAQQFPDLHSELNLSSLELGDSALYFCASSVNRVNEQFFGPGTRLTVL.

This rearrangement joins TRBV20-1 to TRBJ2-5; D is possibly TRBD1 (6 bases). The CDR3 has 13 residues. Germline CDR1 is DFQATT and CDR2 is SNEGSKA (reference sequence). Trimming cost V 7 bases and J 0 bases, with 12 bases left between them. CDR3 DNA: TGCAGTGGGGACGGACAGTACCAAGAGACCCAGTACTTC. As protein: CSGDGQYQETQYF.

This clonotype appeared a few times. V and J are TRBV15 and TRBJ2-7, with D possibly matching TRBD1 (5 bases). Trimming left V 5 bases short and J 2 bases short, with 13 bases between. From germline, CDR1 is LNHNV and CDR2 YYDKDF (reference sequence). CDR3 length equals 14 residues. The CDR3 sequence: CATSGAGFTYEQYF. As DNA, the CDR3 is TGTGCCACCAGCGGAGCAGGGTTCACCTACGAGCAGTACTTC.

This clonotype has more than one count but fewer than ten. The J gene is TRBJ1-1, the V gene TRBV28; 7 bases are a match to TRBD1. Germline V lookup: CDR1 MDHEN, CDR2 SYDVKM. V was clipped by 5 bases and J by 4 bases; unmatched bases: 10. This CDR3 spans 15 amino acids. The CDR3 protein is CASSPPGGQLTEAFF. The CDR3 DNA is TGTGCCAGCAGTCCCCCAGGGGGGCAGCTCACTGAAGCTTTCTTT.

The chain joins TRBV20-1 to TRBJ1-4; TRBD1 agrees at 8 bases. Germline V gene lookup returns CDR1 DFQATT and CDR2 SNEGSKA (reference sequence). Trimming at V came to 5 bases and at J to 5 bases, leaving 4 bases not matched to a gene. This CDR3 has 13 amino acids. The CDR3 coding sequence is TGCAGTGCTCCTGGGGACAGGAATGAAAAACTGTTTTTT. Its translation: CSAPGDRNEKLFF.

CDR3 sequence reads: CASSSEGTGIFYEQFF. The CDR3 DNA is TGTGCCAGCAGCTCCGAAGGGACAGGGATTTTCTATGAGCAGTTCTTC. The chain uses TRBV28 and TRBJ2-1, with 9 bases lining up with TRBD1. This CDR3 spans 16 amino acids. The junction had 14 bases not matched to a gene; V was cut back by 6 bases and J by 8 bases. The germline gives CDR1 MDHEN, CDR2 SYDVKM.

V and J are TRBV7-2 and TRBJ1-6, with 7 bases matching TRBD1. The length of the CDR3 is 17 residues. V gave up 5 bases and J gave up 9 bases; unmatched junction bases: 16. The germline V gene encodes CDR1 SGHTA and CDR2 FQGNSA. Written as DNA, the CDR3 is TGTGCCAGCAGCCAAGACAGGGTCGCCCTGGGCGGTTCACCCCTCCACTTT. Translated, it gives CASSQDRVALGGSPLHF.

V gene TRBV12-3 or TRBV12-4 combines with J gene TRBJ2-5; D remains unclear. The CDR3 totals 12 residues. V was shortened by 8 bases and J by 2 bases, with 9 bases between the two germline ends. CDR3: CASQKGQETQYF. CDR3 DNA sequence: TGTGCCAGCCAGAAAGGGCAAGAGACCCAGTACTTC.

The chain links TRBV29-1 to TRBJ2-1; 8 positions match TRBD1. The end of the DNA is better explained by TRBJ2-7, so the J call may be wrong. Per germline, CDR1 SQVTM and CDR2 ANQGSEA. This CDR3 contains 12 residues. This CDR3 reads CSVRQGAEEQYF. Written as DNA, the CDR3 is TGCAGCGTTCGTCAGGGGGCTGAGGAGCAGTACTTC.

The chain joins TRBV4-2 to TRBJ1-1; D is perhaps TRBD1 (6 bases). There are 15 residues in the CDR3. V was cut by 4 bases and J by 1 base, with 13 bases left in between. CDR1 is LGHNA, CDR2 YNFKEQ, per germline. The DNA of the CDR3 is TGTGCCAGCAGCCCCGAACAGGGTGGGAACACTGAAGCTTTCTTT. It yields the protein CASSPEQGGNTEAFF.

V gene TRBV6-2 or TRBV6-3 combines with J gene TRBJ2-2; D gene uncertain. Trimming shortened V by 8 bases and J by 4 bases, and 20 bases separated the two germline ends. Germline loops: CDR1 MNHEY, CDR2 SVGEGT. The CDR3 loop spans 16 amino acids. This chain's CDR3 is CASAALTGRSTGELFF. DNA for the CDR3: TGTGCCAGCGCCGCCTTGACTGGGCGAAGCACCGGGGAGCTGTTTTTT.

A few counts support this clonotype. The CDR3 protein is CASRLAGYADTQYF. The DNA for the CDR3 is TGTGCCAGCAGACTAGCGGGGTACGCAGATACGCAGTATTTT. This rearrangement joins TRBV12-3 or TRBV12-4 to TRBJ2-3; the match to TRBD2 covers 10 bases. CDR3 length: 14 amino acids. V was pared by 6 bases and J by 4 bases, with 4 bases of the junction left unmatched.

This clonotype occurred a few times. The chain uses TRBV7-2 and TRBJ2-1, with D tentatively TRBD2 (5 bases). TRBJ2-7 matches the DNA end more closely, so the J call is doubtful. Germline V gene sequence: CDR1 SGHTA, CDR2 FQGNSA. This CDR3 has 14 amino acids. CDR3 coding DNA: TGTGCCAGCAGGAGGGCTGCCCCACCTTACGAGCAGTACTTC. Translation: CASRRAAPPYEQYF.

V and J are TRBV10-3 and TRBJ2-3, with 7 bases fitting TRBD1. The CDR3 contains 13 residues. The germline V gene encodes CDR1 ENHRY and CDR2 SYGVKD. V shed 6 bases, J shed 3 bases, and the junction held 3 bases outside the gene matches. Here the CDR3 reads CAISMTGTDTQYF. The CDR3 DNA reads as TGTGCCATCAGCATGACAGGGACAGATACGCAGTATTTT.

The table lists this clonotype with a few counts. The J gene is TRBJ2-7, the V gene TRBV11-2, with 9 positions matching TRBD1. Trimming at V came to 7 bases and at J to 2 bases, leaving 6 bases not matched to a gene. Germline V CDR1 and CDR2: SGHAT, FQNNGV. This CDR3 has 14 amino acids. The chain's CDR3 is CASTLQGAPYEQYF. The DNA of the CDR3 is TGTGCCAGCACACTACAGGGGGCCCCCTACGAGCAGTACTTC.

This chain connects TRBV27 to TRBJ2-3; maybe TRBD1 (5 bases). Trimming left V 5 bases short and J 0 bases short, with 12 bases between. Germline assignment: CDR1 MNHEY and CDR2 SMNVEV (reference sequence). There are 15 residues in the CDR3. The CDR3 protein is CASSIQGFSTDTQYF. CDR3 nucleotides: TGTGCCAGCAGTATCCAGGGTTTTAGCACAGATACGCAGTATTTT.

The chain uses TRBV29-1 and TRBJ1-1; unclear D gene. The CDR3 covers 12 residues. Germline V lookup: CDR1 SQVTM, CDR2 ANQGSEA. V lost 4 bases and J 4 bases, leaving 10 bases between the germline ends. CDR3 coding DNA: TGCAGCGTTGGCAGGTGGGGCACTGAAGCTTTCTTT. Amino acid sequence: CSVGRWGTEAFF.

This clonotype was seen a few times. This rearrangement joins TRBV4-1 to TRBJ2-7; 7 nucleotides agree with TRBD2. The germline gives CDR1 MGHRA, CDR2 YSYEKL. The junction had 13 bases not matched to a gene; V was cut back by 0 bases and J by 2 bases. This CDR3 has 18 amino acids. CDR3 sequence: CASSQEVGGSGDPYEQYF. CDR3 coding DNA: TGCGCCAGCAGCCAAGAGGTTGGTGGGAGCGGGGACCCCTACGAGCAGTACTTC.